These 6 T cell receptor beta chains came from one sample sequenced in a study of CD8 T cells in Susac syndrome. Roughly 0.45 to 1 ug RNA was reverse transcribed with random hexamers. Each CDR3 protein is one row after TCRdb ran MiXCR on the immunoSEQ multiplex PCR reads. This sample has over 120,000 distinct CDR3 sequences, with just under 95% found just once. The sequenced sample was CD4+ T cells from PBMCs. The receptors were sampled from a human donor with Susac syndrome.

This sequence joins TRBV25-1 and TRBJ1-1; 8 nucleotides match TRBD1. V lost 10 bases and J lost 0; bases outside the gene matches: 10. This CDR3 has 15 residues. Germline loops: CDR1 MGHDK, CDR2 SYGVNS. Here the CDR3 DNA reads TGTGCCACCACCCCAGGGGGCACGTTGAACACTGAAGCTTTCTTT. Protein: CATTPGGTLNTEAFF.

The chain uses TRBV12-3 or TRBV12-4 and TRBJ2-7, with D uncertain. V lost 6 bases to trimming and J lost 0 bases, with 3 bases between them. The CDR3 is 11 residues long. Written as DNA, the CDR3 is TGTGCCAGCAGGAGCTCCTACGAGCAGTACTTC. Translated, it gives CASRSSYEQYF.

CDR3: CASSLGPDEAFF. The DNA for the CDR3 is TGTGCCAGCAGCTTAGGTCCGGACGAAGCTTTCTTT. The chain carries TRBV7-8 and TRBJ1-1; unclear D gene. This CDR3 has 12 amino acids. V was shortened by 1 base and J by 8 bases, with 8 bases between the two germline ends. The V gene's germline CDR1 is SGHVS and CDR2 FQNEAQ. The full variable domain, with the rest looked up from reference TRBV7-8 and TRBJ1-1, is GAGVSQSPRYKVAKRGQDVALRCDPISGHVSLFWYQQALGQGPEFLTYFQNEAQLDKSGLPSDRFFAERPEGSVSTLKIQRTQQEDSAVYLCASSLGPDEAFFGQGTRLTVV.

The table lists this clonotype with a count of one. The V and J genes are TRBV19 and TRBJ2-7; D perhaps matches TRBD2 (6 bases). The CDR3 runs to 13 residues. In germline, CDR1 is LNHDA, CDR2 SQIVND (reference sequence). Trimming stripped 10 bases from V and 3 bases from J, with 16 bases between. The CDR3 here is CATKVAAGYEQYF. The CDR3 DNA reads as TGTGCCACCAAGGTAGCGGCTGGCTACGAGCAGTACTTC.

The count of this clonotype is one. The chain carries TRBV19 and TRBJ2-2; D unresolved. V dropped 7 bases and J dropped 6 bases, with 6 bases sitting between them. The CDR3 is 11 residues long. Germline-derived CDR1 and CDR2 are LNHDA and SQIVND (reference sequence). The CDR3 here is CASTSAGELFF. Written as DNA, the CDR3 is TGTGCCAGTACCTCGGCCGGGGAGCTGTTTTTT.

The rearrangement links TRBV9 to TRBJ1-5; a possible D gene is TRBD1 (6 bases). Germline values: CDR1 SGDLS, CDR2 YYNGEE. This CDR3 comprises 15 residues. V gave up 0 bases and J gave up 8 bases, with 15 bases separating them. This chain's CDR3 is CASSVEGQGREPQHF. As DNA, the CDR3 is TGTGCCAGCAGCGTAGAGGGTCAGGGGAGAGAGCCCCAGCATTTT.